These T cell receptor beta chains were read from a single sample in a study of shared clonotypes between healthy human individuals. Libraries were prepared by immunoSEQ multiplex PCR; TCRdb keeps only in-frame clonotypes and omits some of them. The data contain under 2.5 million clones, about nine tenths of them singletons. Specimen: naive CD4+ T cells from PBMCs. The receptor set was obtained from a man younger than 35 in good health. Some clones in this sample may be carry-over from other donors' samples. Both conserved end residues are part of each CDR3. The D gene is left open where the match is weak. The size of a clone is reported for some rows only, either as once, few or many, or as a class for expanded clones.

clone_size: .
d_call: .
j_call: TRBJ2-5
v_call: TRBV5-1
cdr3_aa: CASSFPSTSGQETQYF
cdr3_nt: TGCGCCAGCAGCTTCCCAAGTACCTCTGGGCAAGAGACCCAGTACTTC

clone_size: .
d_call: .
j_call: TRBJ2-7
v_call: TRBV6-6
cdr3_aa: CASRRDGSGEQYF
cdr3_nt: TGTGCCAGCAGACGAGACGGGAGCGGCGAGCAGTACTTC

clone_size: .
d_call: TRBD1
j_call: TRBJ2-5
v_call: TRBV28
cdr3_aa: CASSGRGRLWETQYF
cdr3_nt: TGTGCCAGCAGTGGAAGGGGGCGGTTATGGGAGACCCAGTACTTC

clone_size: .
d_call: TRBD1
j_call: TRBJ1-2
v_call: TRBV28
cdr3_aa: CASSLGQYGYTF
cdr3_nt: TGTGCCAGCAGTTTGGGACAGTACGGCTACACCTTC

clone_size: .
d_call: TRBD1
j_call: TRBJ2-3
v_call: TRBV27
cdr3_aa: CASSPGQGFFTDTQYF
cdr3_nt: TGTGCCAGCAGTCCTGGACAGGGGTTCTTCACAGATACGCAGTATTTT

clone_size: once
d_call: TRBD1
j_call: TRBJ1-5
v_call: TRBV28
cdr3_aa: CASRWGQGTSRSNQPQHF
cdr3_nt: TGTGCCAGCAGGTGGGGACAGGGGACGTCTCGGAGCAATCAGCCCCAGCATTTT

clone_size: .
d_call: .
j_call: TRBJ1-1
v_call: TRBV28
cdr3_aa: CASILLGTRKAFF
cdr3_nt: TGTGCCAGCATACTACTTGGAACACGGAAAGCTTTCTTT

clone_size: .
d_call: .
j_call: TRBJ2-1
v_call: TRBV5-1
cdr3_aa: CASSLSRLSEQFF
cdr3_nt: TGCGCCAGCAGCTTGAGCAGACTGAGTGAGCAGTTCTTC

clone_size: .
d_call: TRBD2
j_call: TRBJ2-3
v_call: TRBV9
cdr3_aa: CASSASSGLAGLNTDTQYF
cdr3_nt: TGTGCCAGCAGCGCCAGTTCGGGGCTAGCGGGGCTCAACACAGATACGCAGTATTTT

clone_size: .
d_call: .
j_call: TRBJ1-1
v_call: TRBV7-2
cdr3_aa: CASSLAAGLGTEAFF
cdr3_nt: TGTGCCAGCAGCTTAGCTGCGGGGTTGGGCACTGAAGCTTTCTTT

clone_size: .
d_call: .
j_call: TRBJ2-2
v_call: TRBV30
cdr3_aa: CAWSKGPNTGELFF
cdr3_nt: TGTGCCTGGAGTAAGGGACCGAACACCGGGGAGCTGTTTTTT

clone_size: .
d_call: TRBD2
j_call: TRBJ2-1
v_call: TRBV7-6
cdr3_aa: CASSPQREVEQFF
cdr3_nt: TGTGCCAGCAGCCCCCAACGGGAGGTGGAGCAGTTCTTC

clone_size: .
d_call: .
j_call: TRBJ1-5
v_call: TRBV15
cdr3_aa: CATSRQRDGQPQHF
cdr3_nt: TGTGCCACCAGTAGACAGAGGGACGGTCAGCCCCAGCATTTT

clone_size: .
d_call: .
j_call: TRBJ1-1
v_call: TRBV30
cdr3_aa: CAWSPRLNTEAFF
cdr3_nt: TGTGCCTGGAGTCCCCGCCTGAACACTGAAGCTTTCTTT

clone_size: .
d_call: .
j_call: TRBJ1-2
v_call: TRBV5-1
cdr3_aa: CASSLWQGSADGYTF
cdr3_nt: TGCGCCAGCAGCTTGTGGCAGGGGTCTGCTGATGGCTACACCTTC

clone_size: .
d_call: .
j_call: TRBJ2-7
v_call: TRBV6-4
cdr3_aa: CASSDSGLSSSGQYF
cdr3_nt: TGTGCCAGCAGTGACTCGGGTTTATCCTCTTCAGGGCAGTACTTC

clone_size: .
d_call: .
j_call: TRBJ2-5
v_call: TRBV11-2
cdr3_aa: CASSRGAQETQYF
cdr3_nt: TGTGCCAGCAGCCGAGGAGCCCAAGAGACCCAGTACTTC

clone_size: .
d_call: .
j_call: TRBJ2-3
v_call: TRBV6-1
cdr3_aa: CASSGGREGTDTQYF
cdr3_nt: TGTGCCAGCAGTGGGGGCAGGGAAGGGACAGATACGCAGTATTTT

clone_size: .
d_call: .
j_call: TRBJ2-1
v_call: TRBV6-5
cdr3_aa: CASSNTEYNEQFF
cdr3_nt: TGTGCCAGCAGTAACACGGAATACAATGAGCAGTTCTTC

clone_size: .
d_call: TRBD1
j_call: TRBJ2-7
v_call: TRBV7-3
cdr3_aa: CASSLYGDSSYEQYF
cdr3_nt: TGTGCCAGCAGCTTATATGGGGACAGTTCCTACGAGCAGTACTTC

clone_size: .
d_call: .
j_call: TRBJ2-6
v_call: TRBV6-5
cdr3_aa: CASSQEGSGANVLTF
cdr3_nt: TGTGCCAGCAGCCAAGAGGGGTCTGGGGCCAACGTCCTGACTTTC

clone_size: once
d_call: .
j_call: TRBJ2-3
v_call: TRBV7-2
cdr3_aa: CASSPRGVTDTQYF
cdr3_nt: TGTGCCAGCAGCCCCCGCGGGGTTACAGATACGCAGTATTTT

clone_size: .
d_call: .
j_call: TRBJ2-1
v_call: TRBV2
cdr3_aa: CASRGDVNEQFF
cdr3_nt: TGTGCCAGCAGGGGGGATGTGAATGAGCAGTTCTTC

clone_size: .
d_call: TRBD2
j_call: TRBJ2-7
v_call: TRBV4-1
cdr3_aa: CASSQDDRTSRAYEQYF
cdr3_nt: TGCGCCAGCAGCCAAGATGACCGGACTAGCAGAGCCTACGAGCAGTACTTC

clone_size: .
d_call: TRBD2
j_call: TRBJ2-1
v_call: TRBV7-6
cdr3_aa: CASRRTGGSGIDEQFF
cdr3_nt: TGTGCCAGCAGACGGACGGGCGGTAGCGGGATTGATGAGCAGTTCTTC

clone_size: .
d_call: .
j_call: TRBJ2-3
v_call: TRBV18
cdr3_aa: CASSPSSGLTDTQYF
cdr3_nt: TGTGCCAGCTCACCGTCATCCGGGCTCACAGATACGCAGTATTTT

clone_size: .
d_call: .
j_call: TRBJ1-5
v_call: TRBV7-8
cdr3_aa: CASSLVGGDFTNQPQHF
cdr3_nt: TGTGCCAGCAGCTTAGTAGGAGGGGACTTTACCAATCAGCCCCAGCATTTT

clone_size: .
d_call: .
j_call: TRBJ2-5
v_call: TRBV7-9
cdr3_aa: CASSRPGGRGVTQYF
cdr3_nt: TGTGCCAGCAGCCGACCGGGGGGCAGGGGTGTGACCCAGTACTTC

clone_size: .
d_call: TRBD2
j_call: TRBJ2-3
v_call: TRBV18
cdr3_aa: CASSVIEREKTDTQYF
cdr3_nt: TGTGCCAGCTCAGTAATCGAGCGGGAGAAGACAGATACGCAGTATTTT

clone_size: once
d_call: TRBD1
j_call: TRBJ2-1
v_call: TRBV27
cdr3_aa: CASSPGTGLGEQFF
cdr3_nt: TGTGCCAGCAGTCCCGGGACAGGCCTTGGTGAGCAGTTCTTC

clone_size: .
d_call: .
j_call: TRBJ2-1
v_call: TRBV30
cdr3_aa: CAWSVAGRKNNEQFF
cdr3_nt: TGTGCCTGGAGTGTCGCAGGGAGAAAGAATAATGAGCAGTTCTTC

clone_size: .
d_call: TRBD1
j_call: TRBJ1-2
v_call: TRBV27
cdr3_aa: CASRRTGLNYGYTF
cdr3_nt: TGTGCCAGCAGAAGGACAGGACTTAACTATGGCTACACCTTC

clone_size: .
d_call: .
j_call: TRBJ1-2
v_call: TRBV10-3
cdr3_aa: CAISPDTSYGYTF
cdr3_nt: TGTGCCATCAGTCCTGACACGTCCTATGGCTACACCTTC

clone_size: .
d_call: .
j_call: TRBJ2-7
v_call: TRBV5-1
cdr3_aa: CASSLAPGAYEQYF
cdr3_nt: TGCGCCAGCAGCTTGGCCCCAGGGGCCTACGAGCAGTACTTC

clone_size: .
d_call: TRBD2
j_call: TRBJ2-1
v_call: TRBV29-1
cdr3_aa: CSVLGLAGEHEQFF
cdr3_nt: TGCAGCGTCCTCGGACTAGCGGGAGAGCATGAGCAGTTCTTC

clone_size: .
d_call: TRBD1
j_call: TRBJ2-7
v_call: TRBV30
cdr3_aa: CAWSRDRESEQYF
cdr3_nt: TGTGCCTGGAGTCGGGACAGGGAAAGCGAGCAGTACTTC

clone_size: .
d_call: .
j_call: TRBJ2-2
v_call: TRBV5-1
cdr3_aa: CASQEGGYTGELFF
cdr3_nt: TGCGCCAGCCAGGAGGGTGGGTACACCGGGGAGCTGTTTTTT

clone_size: .
d_call: .
j_call: TRBJ1-5
v_call: TRBV21-1
cdr3_aa: CASRVESYSNQPQHF
cdr3_nt: TGTGCCAGCAGGGTAGAGTCCTATAGCAATCAGCCCCAGCATTTT

clone_size: .
d_call: .
j_call: TRBJ2-7
v_call: TRBV6-6
cdr3_aa: CASSLLQGKQYF
cdr3_nt: TGTGCCAGCAGTCTTTTACAGGGCAAGCAGTACTTC

clone_size: .
d_call: TRBD2
j_call: TRBJ2-3
v_call: TRBV5-1
cdr3_aa: CASSPAGTSGRDGADTQYF
cdr3_nt: TGCGCCAGCAGCCCGGCCGGGACTAGCGGGAGGGATGGGGCAGATACGCAGTATTTT

clone_size: .
d_call: .
j_call: TRBJ2-3
v_call: TRBV27
cdr3_aa: CASSLSRPADTQYF
cdr3_nt: TGTGCCAGCAGTTTATCGCGGCCGGCAGATACGCAGTATTTT

clone_size: .
d_call: TRBD2
j_call: TRBJ2-1
v_call: TRBV15
cdr3_aa: CATSRSSGGENEQFF
cdr3_nt: TGTGCCACCAGCCGGAGTAGCGGGGGGGAGAATGAGCAGTTCTTC

clone_size: .
d_call: TRBD2
j_call: TRBJ2-1
v_call: TRBV6-6
cdr3_aa: CASSQTLAGPYNEQFF
cdr3_nt: TGTGCCAGCAGTCAAACCCTAGCGGGACCCTACAATGAGCAGTTCTTC

clone_size: .
d_call: .
j_call: TRBJ2-7
v_call: TRBV18
cdr3_aa: CASSPNSLLVEQYF
cdr3_nt: TGTGCCAGCTCACCAAACTCGCTTTTGGTCGAGCAGTACTTC

clone_size: .
d_call: .
j_call: TRBJ2-7
v_call: TRBV12-5
cdr3_aa: CASGHGESYEQYF
cdr3_nt: TGTGCTAGTGGTCACGGGGAGTCCTACGAGCAGTACTTC

clone_size: .
d_call: .
j_call: TRBJ1-4
v_call: TRBV7-2
cdr3_aa: CASSLQDEKLFF
cdr3_nt: TGTGCCAGCAGCCTGCAAGACGAAAAACTGTTTTTT

clone_size: .
d_call: TRBD1
j_call: TRBJ2-3
v_call: TRBV6-1
cdr3_aa: CASSGDRARGTDTQYF
cdr3_nt: TGTGCCAGCAGTGGGGACAGGGCACGAGGGACAGATACGCAGTATTTT

clone_size: few
d_call: .
j_call: TRBJ1-1
v_call: TRBV2
cdr3_aa: CASSEGMGTEAFF
cdr3_nt: TGTGCCAGCAGTGAAGGAATGGGAACTGAAGCTTTCTTT

clone_size: .
d_call: .
j_call: TRBJ2-3
v_call: TRBV7-3
cdr3_aa: CASSLGFNRITDTQYF
cdr3_nt: TGTGCCAGCAGCTTAGGTTTCAACAGAATCACAGATACGCAGTATTTT

clone_size: .
d_call: TRBD2
j_call: TRBJ2-1
v_call: TRBV14
cdr3_aa: CASSPPLAGLNEQFF
cdr3_nt: TGTGCCAGCAGCCCGCCCCTAGCGGGACTTAATGAGCAGTTCTTC

clone_size: few
d_call: TRBD1
j_call: TRBJ1-2
v_call: TRBV12-5
cdr3_aa: CASGYDRAYGYTF
cdr3_nt: TGTGCTAGTGGATATGACAGGGCTTATGGCTACACCTTC